A single sample is the source of the 15 T cell receptor beta chains below, sequenced in a study of monozygotic twins with inflammatory bowel disease. TCRdb reprocessed the 5' RACE reads and reports one entry per CDR3 protein, with no DNA. There are around 380,000 distinct CDR3 sequences in the sample, with more than 2% held by the top ten. The sequenced sample consisted of blood. The receptor set was obtained from a human donor with ulcerative colitis or Crohn's disease, or a healthy co-twin of an affected twin (not recorded which).

This sequence joins TRBV12-3 or TRBV12-4 and TRBJ1-1. The CDR3 is 13 amino acids. CDR3: CASSFRVGIEAFF.

This sequence joins TRBV12-3 or TRBV12-4 and TRBJ2-3. The CDR3 is made up of 13 amino acids. The CDR3 region is CASRRGTTDTQYF.

The chain carries TRBV7-9 and TRBJ2-1; TCRdb's D call of TRBD1 is untestable without DNA. CDR1 is SEHNR and CDR2 is FQNEAQ in the germline V gene (reference sequence). The CDR3 is 13 residues long. This CDR3 reads CASSLVPGDEQFF.

The V call is TRBV7-2, the J call TRBJ2-3; the TCRdb call, TRBD2, lacks DNA for checking. Germline V gene sequence: CDR1 SGHTA, CDR2 FQGNSA. The CDR3 loop spans 14 amino acids. This CDR3 reads CASSSEGTSETQYF. The full variable domain, its missing parts supplied by reference TRBV7-2 and TRBJ2-3, is GAGVSQSPSNKVTEKGKDVELRCDPISGHTALYWYRQSLGQGLEFLIYFQGNSAPDKSGLPSDRFSAERTGGSVSTLTIQRTQQEDSAVYLCASSSEGTSETQYFGPGTRLTVL.

The rearrangement joins TRBV5-1 to TRBJ1-3; without DNA, the TCRdb call of TRBD1 cannot be checked. CDR3 size: 15 residues. The germline V gene has CDR1 SGHRS and CDR2 YFSETQ. The CDR3 loop reads CASSLGTLAGNTIYF.

The rearrangement links TRBV11-2 to TRBJ2-3; TCRdb designates TRBD2, a call that cannot be tested without DNA. In germline, CDR1 is SGHAT, CDR2 FQNNGV. This CDR3 has 15 amino acids. CDR3 sequence reads: CASSSRSGGADTQYF.

The V and J genes are TRBV27 and TRBJ2-3; TCRdb selects TRBD1, and the lack of DNA leaves this call unchecked. CDR1 is MNHEY, CDR2 SMNVEV, per germline (reference sequence). This CDR3 is built from 15 residues. This CDR3 is CASSLWRGLTDTQYF.

The V and J genes are TRBV29-1 and TRBJ2-5; TCRdb lists TRBD2, though no DNA is available to test this call. Germline CDR1 reads SQVTM; CDR2 reads ANQGSEA. CDR3 length: 16 residues. CDR3 loop: CSVDPRASGSWETQYF.

The CDR3 loop reads CASSSWTAEYNEQFF. The chain joins TRBV5-1 to TRBJ2-1. The CDR3 consists of 15 residues. Germline CDR1 reads SGHRS; CDR2 reads YFSETQ. The full variable domain, in which reference TRBV5-1 and TRBJ2-1 provide the parts outside the CDR3, is KAGVTQTPRYLIKTRGQQVTLSCSPISGHRSVSWYQQTPGQGLQFLFEYFSETQRNKGNFPGRFSGRQFSNSRSEMNVSTLELGDSALYLCASSSWTAEYNEQFFGPGTRLTVL.

The rearrangement uses TRBV18 and TRBJ2-7. The CDR3 has 14 residues. CDR1 KGHSH and CDR2 LQKENI come from the germline V gene. This chain's CDR3 is CASSPQLISYEQYF.

This chain uses TRBV19 with TRBJ1-3; as DNA is missing, the TRBD1 call by TCRdb cannot be tested. This CDR3 spans 15 amino acids. Germline V CDR1 and CDR2: LNHDA, SQIVND (reference sequence). This CDR3 is CASSPGQGPGNTIYF.

The chain is built from TRBV7-2 and TRBJ2-3. CDR1 is SGHTA and CDR2 is FQGNSA in the germline V gene. The CDR3 spans 11 residues. Here the CDR3 reads CASRGIDTQYF.

V usage is TRBV6-1 and J usage is TRBJ1-6. There are 16 residues in the CDR3. Germline lookup yields CDR1 MNHNS and CDR2 SASEGT. The chain's CDR3 is CASSPRPENYNSPLHF.

J is TRBJ2-7 and V is TRBV20-1; there is no DNA to check the TCRdb D call of TRBD1. CDR3 size: 15 residues. Germline CDR1 and CDR2: DFQATT and SNEGSKA (reference sequence). The CDR3 region is CSARDNRGTPYEQYF.

The chain joins TRBV4-3 to TRBJ2-7; without DNA, the TCRdb call of TRBD1 cannot be checked. Looked up from germline, CDR1 is LGHNA and CDR2 is YSLEER. This CDR3 comprises 14 residues. CDR3 sequence reads: CASSQAVGGYEQYF.